The present TCR beta chain was sequenced within a study of blood T cell repertoires in COVID-19. Per the original methods: Counts of nucleated cells, estimated from reference gene primer amplification, were obtained. TCRdb's table, derived via immunoSEQ multiplex PCR, lists solely in-frame clones and lacks some. That table gives V, J and clone size, and the DNA gave D and trimming. Among about 140,000 clones listed, approximately 84% were seen once. V lost 9 bases, J lost 3 bases, and 13 bases stayed unmatched. This CDR3 is 15 amino acids long. Per the germline V gene, CDR1 is LNHNV and CDR2 is YYDKDF (reference sequence). This clone was found a few times. Participants reported their clinical history, and cohort assignment relied on those reports.

The chain employs TRBV15 and TRBJ1-1; 7 bases align to TRBD1. This receptor was taken from a woman in her late teens or twenties who had been exposed to COVID-19. The specimen was PBMCs or T cells enriched from blood (not recorded which). The CDR3, as DNA: TGTGCCACAGCTTCCAACAGGGGCCCGGACACTGAAGCTTTCTTT. Protein product: CATASNRGPDTEAFF.